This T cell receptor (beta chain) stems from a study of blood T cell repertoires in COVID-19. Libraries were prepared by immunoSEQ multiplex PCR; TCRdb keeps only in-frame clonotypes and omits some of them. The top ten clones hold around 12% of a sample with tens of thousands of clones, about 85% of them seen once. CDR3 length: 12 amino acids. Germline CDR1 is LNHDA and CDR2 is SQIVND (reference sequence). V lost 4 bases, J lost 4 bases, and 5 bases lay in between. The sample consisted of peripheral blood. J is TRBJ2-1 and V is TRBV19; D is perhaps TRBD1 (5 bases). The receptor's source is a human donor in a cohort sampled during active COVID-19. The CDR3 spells CASSTGYNEQFF. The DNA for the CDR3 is TGTGCCAGTAGTACAGGGTACAATGAGCAGTTCTTC.